The clone carrying this T cell receptor (beta chain) was picked up many times. No antigen is known for it. This CDR3 region has 17 residues. Germline values: CDR1 SEHNR, CDR2 FQNEAQ (reference sequence). V trimming: 8 bases; J trimming: 0 bases; junction bases outside the gene matches: 12. The entry originates in a study of T-cell reconstitution after alpha-beta-depleted transplantation in children. Whole-study findings and limits: Hyperexpanded clones declined; after one year, newly produced T cells mostly supplied diversity.

Unique molecular identifiers were used to barcode this TCRbeta library. TCRdb recomputed calls from the PCR reads with MiXCR, one row per CDR3 protein. The sample consists of about 300,000 distinct CDR3 sequences, almost 8% of them appearing once. The sequence was obtained from a female patient aged 2-9 years who had a stem cell transplant for Fanconi anemia, so the T cells may come from the graft donor. The input for sequencing was peripheral blood, taken 360 days after TCRalphabeta/CD19-depleted stem cell transplant. The V gene is TRBV7-9, the J gene TRBJ1-4; TRBD1 agrees at 7 bases. DNA of the CDR3: TGTGCCAGCGGCGGGACAGCATTTTCCGCAACTAATGAAAAACTGTTTTTT. Translating it yields CASGGTAFSATNEKLFF.